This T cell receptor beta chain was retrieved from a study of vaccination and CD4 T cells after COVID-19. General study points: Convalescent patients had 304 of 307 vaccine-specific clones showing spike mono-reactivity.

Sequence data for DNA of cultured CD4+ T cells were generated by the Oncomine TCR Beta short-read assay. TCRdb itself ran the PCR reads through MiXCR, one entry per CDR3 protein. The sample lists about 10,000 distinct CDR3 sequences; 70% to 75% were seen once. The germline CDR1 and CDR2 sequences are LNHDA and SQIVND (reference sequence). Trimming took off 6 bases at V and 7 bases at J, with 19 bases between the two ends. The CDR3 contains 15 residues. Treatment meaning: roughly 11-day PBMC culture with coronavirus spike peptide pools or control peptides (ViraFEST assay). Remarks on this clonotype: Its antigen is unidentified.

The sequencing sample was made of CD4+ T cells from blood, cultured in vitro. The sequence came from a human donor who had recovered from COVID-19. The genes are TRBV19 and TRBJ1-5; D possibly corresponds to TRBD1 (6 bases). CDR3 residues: CASSPTGTLCQPQHF. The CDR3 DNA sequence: TGTGCCAGTAGCCCGACCGGGACACTCTGCCAGCCCCAGCATTTT.